The rows below give T cell receptor beta chains drawn from one sample of a study of OX40 agonist ivuxolimab in advanced cancers. Method: immunoSEQ multiplex PCR; TCRdb's copy keeps in-frame clones and lacks some. The data hold tens of thousands of clones, with around 90% observed a single time. The sample in question was CD4+ or CD8+ T cells sorted from blood, obtained in a trial of the OX40 agonist ivuxolimab. The source of these receptors is an adult with an advanced solid tumor such as melanoma, head and neck, liver or kidney cancer. Each CDR3 is given with its conserved first and last residue. Fields, in order: J gene, V gene, D gene, clone size, CDR3 protein, CDR3 DNA. The D gene is left open where the match is weak. Some rows mark clone size as missing; the rest say once, few, many or name a class of expanded clone.

j_gene: TRBJ1-2; v_gene: TRBV6-9; d_gene: .; abundance: .; CDR3aa: CASSSAGGKSYGYTF; CDR3nt: TGTGCCAGCAGTTCCGCAGGCGGGAAAAGCTATGGCTACACCTTC
j_gene: TRBJ1-1; v_gene: TRBV9; d_gene: .; abundance: .; CDR3aa: CASRAPEGSEAFF; CDR3nt: TGTGCCAGCAGGGCCCCAGAGGGGAGTGAAGCTTTCTTT
j_gene: TRBJ1-5; v_gene: TRBV25-1; d_gene: TRBD1; abundance: .; CDR3aa: CASSLGQGNQPQHF; CDR3nt: TGTGCCAGCAGTCTGGGACAGGGGAATCAGCCCCAGCATTTT
j_gene: TRBJ1-1; v_gene: TRBV18; d_gene: .; abundance: .; CDR3aa: CASSPAEGGGTEAFF; CDR3nt: TGTGCCAGCTCTCCAGCCGAGGGGGGCGGAACTGAAGCTTTCTTT
j_gene: TRBJ1-5; v_gene: TRBV2; d_gene: .; abundance: few; CDR3aa: CASTRQNNQPQHF; CDR3nt: TGTGCCAGCACCCGACAGAACAATCAGCCCCAGCATTTT
j_gene: TRBJ2-1; v_gene: TRBV19; d_gene: .; abundance: .; CDR3aa: CASSTLGGAGEQFF; CDR3nt: TGTGCCAGTAGTACCCTCGGGGGAGCCGGCGAGCAGTTCTTC
j_gene: TRBJ2-7; v_gene: TRBV7-2; d_gene: TRBD2; abundance: .; CDR3aa: CASSPSGSTHEQYF; CDR3nt: TGTGCCAGCAGCCCTAGCGGGAGCACCCACGAGCAGTACTTC
j_gene: TRBJ2-1; v_gene: TRBV5-1; d_gene: TRBD2; abundance: .; CDR3aa: CASSYPSGAEQFF; CDR3nt: TGCGCCAGCAGCTACCCTAGCGGTGCTGAGCAGTTCTTC
j_gene: TRBJ2-1; v_gene: TRBV11-3; d_gene: .; abundance: .; CDR3aa: CASSPRLSLGNEQFF; CDR3nt: TGTGCCAGCAGCCCCCGACTGTCTCTGGGTAATGAGCAGTTCTTC
j_gene: TRBJ1-1; v_gene: TRBV10-3; d_gene: .; abundance: .; CDR3aa: CAISGRRGVQAFF; CDR3nt: TGTGCCATCAGTGGGAGGAGGGGGGTTCAAGCTTTCTTT
j_gene: TRBJ2-7; v_gene: TRBV7-9; d_gene: TRBD2; abundance: .; CDR3aa: CASSPGLAGGFSYEQYF; CDR3nt: TGTGCCAGCAGCCCGGGACTAGCGGGAGGGTTCTCCTACGAGCAGTACTTC
j_gene: TRBJ2-3; v_gene: TRBV19; d_gene: .; abundance: .; CDR3aa: CASSDEVGMSDTTDTQYF; CDR3nt: TGTGCCAGTAGTGACGAAGTGGGAATGTCGGACACTACAGATACGCAGTATTTT
j_gene: TRBJ2-5; v_gene: TRBV28; d_gene: .; abundance: .; CDR3aa: CASSPGIETQYF; CDR3nt: TGTGCCAGCAGCCCGGGAATCGAGACCCAGTACTTC
j_gene: TRBJ2-7; v_gene: TRBV9; d_gene: .; abundance: .; CDR3aa: CASSPRTSSYEQYF; CDR3nt: TGTGCCAGCAGCCCGAGGACAAGCTCCTACGAGCAGTACTTC
j_gene: TRBJ2-3; v_gene: TRBV7-9; d_gene: .; abundance: .; CDR3aa: CASSLGGPDTDTQYF; CDR3nt: TGTGCCAGCAGCTTAGGGGGTCCAGACACAGATACGCAGTATTTT
j_gene: TRBJ2-1; v_gene: TRBV6-1; d_gene: TRBD2; abundance: .; CDR3aa: CASSLERGSYNEQFF; CDR3nt: TGTGCCAGCAGCCTGGAGCGGGGCTCCTACAATGAGCAGTTCTTC
j_gene: TRBJ2-1; v_gene: TRBV7-2; d_gene: TRBD2; abundance: .; CDR3aa: CASSLIAGTSGSYNEQFF; CDR3nt: TGTGCCAGCAGCTTAATCGCCGGGACTAGCGGGAGCTACAATGAGCAGTTCTTC
j_gene: TRBJ2-2; v_gene: TRBV6-1; d_gene: .; abundance: .; CDR3aa: CASSDQIRPFAGELFF; CDR3nt: TGTGCCAGCAGTGACCAAATTAGACCCTTCGCCGGGGAGCTGTTTTTT
j_gene: TRBJ1-4; v_gene: TRBV20-1; d_gene: .; abundance: .; CDR3aa: CSAGNEKLFF; CDR3nt: TGCAGTGCGGGGAATGAAAAACTGTTTTTT
j_gene: TRBJ2-3; v_gene: TRBV11-2; d_gene: .; abundance: .; CDR3aa: CASSPAQGVTDTQYF; CDR3nt: TGTGCCAGCAGCCCGGCGCAGGGAGTCACAGATACGCAGTATTTT
j_gene: TRBJ2-7; v_gene: TRBV28; d_gene: .; abundance: .; CDR3aa: CASSLLPGNHEQYF; CDR3nt: TGTGCCAGCAGTTTATTGCCAGGGAACCACGAGCAGTACTTC
j_gene: TRBJ2-7; v_gene: TRBV18; d_gene: .; abundance: .; CDR3aa: CASSPGQGPYEQYF; CDR3nt: TGTGCCAGCTCACCAGGGCAGGGACCGTACGAGCAGTACTTC
j_gene: TRBJ2-2; v_gene: TRBV7-7; d_gene: .; abundance: .; CDR3aa: CASSLGPRGSPNTGELFF; CDR3nt: TGTGCTAGCAGCTTAGGGCCGAGGGGCAGCCCGAACACCGGGGAGCTGTTTTTT
j_gene: TRBJ1-4; v_gene: TRBV2; d_gene: TRBD1; abundance: .; CDR3aa: CASSTPGTGPEKLFF; CDR3nt: TGTGCCAGCAGTACTCCCGGGACAGGTCCCGAAAAACTGTTTTTT
j_gene: TRBJ2-7; v_gene: TRBV5-1; d_gene: TRBD2; abundance: .; CDR3aa: CASGKAGASYEQYF; CDR3nt: TGCGCCAGCGGAAAAGCGGGAGCCTCCTACGAGCAGTACTTC
j_gene: TRBJ1-1; v_gene: TRBV2; d_gene: .; abundance: .; CDR3aa: CAIVRKNTEAFF; CDR3nt: TGTGCCATAGTTAGAAAGAACACTGAAGCTTTCTTT
j_gene: TRBJ2-1; v_gene: TRBV25-1; d_gene: TRBD2; abundance: .; CDR3aa: CASSEYGASGSSYNEQFF; CDR3nt: TGTGCCAGCAGTGAATACGGGGCTAGCGGGAGCTCCTACAATGAGCAGTTCTTC
j_gene: TRBJ2-5; v_gene: TRBV23-1; d_gene: .; abundance: .; CDR3aa: CASSQSVGLECGETQYF; CDR3nt: TGCGCCAGCAGTCAATCAGTAGGGTTGGAATGTGGAGAGACCCAGTACTTC
j_gene: TRBJ2-2; v_gene: TRBV2; d_gene: TRBD2; abundance: .; CDR3aa: CASGPGLATNTGELFF; CDR3nt: TGTGCCAGCGGACCGGGACTAGCCACGAACACCGGGGAGCTGTTTTTT
j_gene: TRBJ2-1; v_gene: TRBV18; d_gene: TRBD2; abundance: .; CDR3aa: CASSPPAGSGRSNEQFF; CDR3nt: TGTGCCAGCTCACCACCCGCGGGTAGCGGGAGGTCCAATGAGCAGTTCTTC
j_gene: TRBJ2-1; v_gene: TRBV27; d_gene: TRBD1; abundance: .; CDR3aa: CASTLGQGTNEQFF; CDR3nt: TGTGCCAGCACGCTGGGACAGGGTACAAATGAGCAGTTCTTC
j_gene: TRBJ1-1; v_gene: TRBV19; d_gene: TRBD1; abundance: .; CDR3aa: CASSTITYRGTEAFF; CDR3nt: TGTGCCAGTAGTACAATTACATACAGGGGGACTGAAGCTTTCTTT
j_gene: TRBJ2-3; v_gene: TRBV7-2; d_gene: .; abundance: .; CDR3aa: CASSRLGDSTDTQYF; CDR3nt: TGTGCCAGCAGCCGACTAGGGGATAGCACAGATACGCAGTATTTT
j_gene: TRBJ2-7; v_gene: TRBV5-6; d_gene: .; abundance: .; CDR3aa: CASSLGQRYEQYF; CDR3nt: TGTGCCAGCAGCTTGGGCCAGCGCTACGAGCAGTACTTC
j_gene: TRBJ2-1; v_gene: TRBV6-5; d_gene: TRBD2; abundance: .; CDR3aa: CASSRVAGGSNEQFF; CDR3nt: TGTGCCAGCAGCAGAGTAGCGGGAGGCTCCAATGAGCAGTTCTTC
j_gene: TRBJ1-6; v_gene: TRBV19; d_gene: .; abundance: .; CDR3aa: CASSTTGSSYNSPLHF; CDR3nt: TGTGCCAGTAGTACAACAGGGAGCTCCTATAATTCACCCCTCCACTTT
j_gene: TRBJ2-3; v_gene: TRBV18; d_gene: TRBD1; abundance: .; CDR3aa: CASSPSPGQGTDTQYF; CDR3nt: TGTGCCAGCTCACCTTCCCCGGGACAGGGCACAGATACGCAGTATTTT
j_gene: TRBJ2-1; v_gene: TRBV29-1; d_gene: .; abundance: .; CDR3aa: CSVGLAPIVYNEQFF; CDR3nt: TGCAGCGTTGGGCTAGCACCAATAGTGTACAATGAGCAGTTCTTC
j_gene: TRBJ2-1; v_gene: TRBV5-5; d_gene: TRBD2; abundance: few; CDR3aa: CASTPPPGLAGGEQFF; CDR3nt: TGTGCCAGCACCCCCCCGCCGGGACTAGCGGGAGGGGAGCAGTTCTTC
j_gene: TRBJ2-2; v_gene: TRBV6-6; d_gene: TRBD1; abundance: .; CDR3aa: CASSQGAPGELFF; CDR3nt: TGTGCCAGCAGTCAGGGGGCCCCCGGGGAGCTGTTTTTT
j_gene: TRBJ2-5; v_gene: TRBV2; d_gene: TRBD1; abundance: .; CDR3aa: CASRGQGTETQYF; CDR3nt: TGTGCCAGCAGAGGACAGGGGACGGAGACCCAGTACTTC
j_gene: TRBJ2-2; v_gene: TRBV5-8; d_gene: .; abundance: .; CDR3aa: CASSMSPNTGELFF; CDR3nt: TGTGCCAGCAGCATGAGTCCGAACACCGGGGAGCTGTTTTTT
j_gene: TRBJ1-2; v_gene: TRBV20-1; d_gene: .; abundance: .; CDR3aa: CSAPANYGYTF; CDR3nt: TGCAGTGCTCCCGCAAACTATGGCTACACCTTC
j_gene: TRBJ2-7; v_gene: TRBV6-1; d_gene: .; abundance: .; CDR3aa: CASTGGPRDYEQYF; CDR3nt: TGTGCCAGCACTGGTGGGCCGAGAGACTACGAGCAGTACTTC
j_gene: TRBJ2-7; v_gene: TRBV7-9; d_gene: TRBD1; abundance: few; CDR3aa: CASSVDRGVYEQYF; CDR3nt: TGTGCCAGCAGCGTAGACAGGGGGGTCTACGAGCAGTACTTC
j_gene: TRBJ2-1; v_gene: TRBV9; d_gene: .; abundance: .; CDR3aa: CASSPRGGDSYNEQFF; CDR3nt: TGTGCCAGCAGCCCCCGGGGGGGGGACAGCTACAATGAGCAGTTCTTC
j_gene: TRBJ2-3; v_gene: TRBV18; d_gene: TRBD2; abundance: .; CDR3aa: CASSPPFSGRLDTQYF; CDR3nt: TGTGCCAGCTCACCACCGTTTAGCGGGAGATTGGATACGCAGTATTTT
j_gene: TRBJ2-3; v_gene: TRBV19; d_gene: TRBD2; abundance: .; CDR3aa: CASSIDLGLAGASTDTQYF; CDR3nt: TGTGCCAGTAGTATAGATCTGGGACTAGCGGGAGCTAGTACAGATACGCAGTATTTT
j_gene: TRBJ1-6; v_gene: TRBV4-2; d_gene: .; abundance: .; CDR3aa: CASSQEVNSPLHF; CDR3nt: TGTGCCAGCAGCCAAGAAGTAAATTCACCCCTCCACTTT
j_gene: TRBJ2-7; v_gene: TRBV9; d_gene: TRBD1; abundance: .; CDR3aa: CASSASGTGYEQYF; CDR3nt: TGTGCCAGCAGCGCCTCCGGGACAGGGTACGAGCAGTACTTC
j_gene: TRBJ2-3; v_gene: TRBV2; d_gene: .; abundance: .; CDR3aa: CASMSLNTQYF; CDR3nt: TGTGCCAGCATGTCACTAAATACGCAGTATTTT
j_gene: TRBJ2-5; v_gene: TRBV7-9; d_gene: TRBD2; abundance: once; CDR3aa: CASSVGGTSAGPQYF; CDR3nt: TGTGCCAGCAGCGTAGGGGGGACTAGCGCAGGGCCCCAGTACTTC
j_gene: TRBJ2-7; v_gene: TRBV2; d_gene: TRBD2; abundance: .; CDR3aa: CASRATSGRAYEQYF; CDR3nt: TGTGCCAGCAGGGCAACTAGCGGACGGGCCTACGAGCAGTACTTC
j_gene: TRBJ2-7; v_gene: TRBV7-9; d_gene: .; abundance: .; CDR3aa: CASSSTESSYEQYF; CDR3nt: TGTGCCAGCAGCTCGACGGAGAGCTCCTACGAGCAGTACTTC
j_gene: TRBJ1-2; v_gene: TRBV30; d_gene: .; abundance: .; CDR3aa: CAWRPGGRYGYTF; CDR3nt: TGTGCCTGGAGGCCTGGGGGTCGGTATGGCTACACCTTC
j_gene: TRBJ2-3; v_gene: TRBV9; d_gene: TRBD2; abundance: .; CDR3aa: CASSVSGTDTQYF; CDR3nt: TGTGCCAGCAGCGTAAGCGGGACGGATACGCAGTATTTT
j_gene: TRBJ1-1; v_gene: TRBV18; d_gene: .; abundance: .; CDR3aa: CASSDREVGTEAFF; CDR3nt: TGTGCCAGCTCAGATAGGGAGGTGGGCACTGAAGCTTTCTTT